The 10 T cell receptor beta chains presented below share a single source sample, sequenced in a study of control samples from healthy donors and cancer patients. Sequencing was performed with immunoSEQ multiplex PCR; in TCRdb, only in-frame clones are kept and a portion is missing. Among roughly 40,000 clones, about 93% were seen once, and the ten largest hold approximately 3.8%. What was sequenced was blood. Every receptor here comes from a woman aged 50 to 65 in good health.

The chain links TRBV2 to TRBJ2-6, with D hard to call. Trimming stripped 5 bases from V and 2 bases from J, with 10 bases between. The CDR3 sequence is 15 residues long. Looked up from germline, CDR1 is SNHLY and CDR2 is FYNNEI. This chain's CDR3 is CASSPIKAGANVLTF. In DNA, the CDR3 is TGTGCCAGCAGTCCTATAAAGGCTGGGGCCAACGTCCTGACTTTC.

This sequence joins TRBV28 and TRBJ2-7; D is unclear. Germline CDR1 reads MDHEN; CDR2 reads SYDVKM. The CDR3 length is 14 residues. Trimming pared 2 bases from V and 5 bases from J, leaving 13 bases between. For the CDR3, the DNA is TGTGCCAGCAGTTTAACGGCTTCCCAGGACGAGCAGTACTTC. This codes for CASSLTASQDEQYF.

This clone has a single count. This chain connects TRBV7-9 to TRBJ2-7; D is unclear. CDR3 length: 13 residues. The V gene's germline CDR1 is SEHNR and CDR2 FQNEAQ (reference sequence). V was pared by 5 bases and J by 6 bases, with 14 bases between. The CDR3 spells CASSPRSEGEQYF. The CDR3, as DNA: TGTGCCAGCAGCCCACGGAGCGAAGGCGAGCAGTACTTC. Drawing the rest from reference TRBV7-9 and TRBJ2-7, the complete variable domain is DTGVSQNPRHKITKRGQNVTFRCDPISEHNRLYWYRQTLGQGPEFLTYFQNEAQLEKSRLLSDRFSAERPKGSFSTLEIQRTEQGDSAMYLCASSPRSEGEQYFGPGTRLTVT.

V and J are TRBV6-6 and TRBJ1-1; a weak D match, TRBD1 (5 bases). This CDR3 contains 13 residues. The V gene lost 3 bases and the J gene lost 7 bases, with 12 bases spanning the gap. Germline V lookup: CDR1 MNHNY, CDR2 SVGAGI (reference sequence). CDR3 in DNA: TGTGCCAGCAGTTATGCCAGGGCTGATGAAGCTTTCTTT. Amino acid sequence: CASSYARADEAFF.

The CDR3 loop is CASSIGGQVKWAKNIQYF. CDR3 DNA: TGTGCCAGTAGTATAGGGGGACAGGTGAAATGGGCCAAAAACATTCAGTACTTC. This chain connects TRBV19 to TRBJ2-4, with TRBD1 identical over 8 bases. The J segment lost 1 base and the V segment lost 1 base, leaving 9 bases of the junction unmatched. The V gene's germline CDR1 is LNHDA and CDR2 SQIVND (reference sequence). The CDR3 contains 18 residues.

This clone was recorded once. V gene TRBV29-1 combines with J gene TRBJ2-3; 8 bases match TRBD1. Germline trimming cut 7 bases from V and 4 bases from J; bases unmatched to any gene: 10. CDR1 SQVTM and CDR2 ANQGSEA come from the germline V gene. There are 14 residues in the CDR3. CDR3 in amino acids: CSARQGRAADTQYF. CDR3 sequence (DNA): TGCAGCGCACGACAGGGGCGGGCCGCAGATACGCAGTATTTT.

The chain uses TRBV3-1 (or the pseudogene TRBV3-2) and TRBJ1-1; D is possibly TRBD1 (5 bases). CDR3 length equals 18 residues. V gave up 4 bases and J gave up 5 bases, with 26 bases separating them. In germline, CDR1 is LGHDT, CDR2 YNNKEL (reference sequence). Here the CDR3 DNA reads TGTGCCAGCAGCCCCATTGAAATAAGGGGCGCTGATCGAACTGAAGCTTTCTTT. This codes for CASSPIEIRGADRTEAFF.

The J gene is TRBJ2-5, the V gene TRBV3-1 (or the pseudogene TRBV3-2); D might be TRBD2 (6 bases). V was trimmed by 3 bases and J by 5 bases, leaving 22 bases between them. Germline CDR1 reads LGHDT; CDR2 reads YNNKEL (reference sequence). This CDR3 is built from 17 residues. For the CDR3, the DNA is TGTGCCAGCAGCCAGGCCTCCCTTTCGGCTAGCGTGGAGACCCAGTACTTC. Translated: CASSQASLSASVETQYF.

CDR3 bases: TGTGCCAGCTCACCACCTCGGGGAAGAATGAACACTGAAGCTTTCTTT. Translated, it gives CASSPPRGRMNTEAFF. V is TRBV18 and J is TRBJ1-1; D is unresolved. V dropped 0 bases and J dropped 0 bases, with 11 bases sitting between them. There are 16 residues in the CDR3. Germline V gives CDR1 KGHSH, CDR2 LQKENI.

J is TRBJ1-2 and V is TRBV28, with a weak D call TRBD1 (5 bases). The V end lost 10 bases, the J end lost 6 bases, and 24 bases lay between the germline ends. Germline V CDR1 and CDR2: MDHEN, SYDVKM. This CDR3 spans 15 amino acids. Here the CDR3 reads CATRPVGRKGHGYTF. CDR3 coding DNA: TGTGCCACCAGACCTGTGGGACGGAAGGGTCATGGCTACACCTTC.